This T cell receptor (beta chain) was captured by sequencing in a study of blood T cell repertoires in COVID-19. The germline CDR1 and CDR2 sequences are SGHTA and FQGNSA. The trim removed 6 bases at V and 10 bases at J, leaving 11 bases unmatched. The CDR3 spans 15 residues. Data came from immunoSEQ multiplex PCR; TCRdb stores just in-frame clones and leaves some out. The sample carries about 130,000 clones, roughly 80% recorded once. This clonotype was obtained from a man aged 45-60 years who had recovered from COVID-19. Specimen: PBMCs or T cells enriched from blood (not recorded which). The chain has TRBV7-2 and TRBJ1-6; TRBD1 matches at 8 bases. This CDR3 reads CASRPPTYRGSPLHF. In DNA, the CDR3 is TGTGCCAGCAGACCACCAACCTACAGGGGGTCACCCCTCCACTTT.